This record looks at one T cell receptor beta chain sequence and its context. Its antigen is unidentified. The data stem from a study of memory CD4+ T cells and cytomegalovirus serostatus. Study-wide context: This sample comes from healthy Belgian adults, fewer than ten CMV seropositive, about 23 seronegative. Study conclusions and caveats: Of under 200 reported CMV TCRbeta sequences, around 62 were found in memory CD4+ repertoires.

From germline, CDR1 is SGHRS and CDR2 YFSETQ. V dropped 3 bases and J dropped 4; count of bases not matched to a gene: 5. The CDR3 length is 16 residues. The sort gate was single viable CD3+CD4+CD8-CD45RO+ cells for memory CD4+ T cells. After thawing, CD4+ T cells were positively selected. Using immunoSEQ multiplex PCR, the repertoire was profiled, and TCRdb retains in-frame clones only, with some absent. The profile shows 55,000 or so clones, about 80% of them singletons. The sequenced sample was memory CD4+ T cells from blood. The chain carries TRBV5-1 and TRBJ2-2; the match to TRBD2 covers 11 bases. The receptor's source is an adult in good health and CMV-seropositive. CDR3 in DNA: TGCGCCAGCAGCTCACTAGCGGGAGTGGGCACCGGGGAGCTGTTTTTT. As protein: CASSSLAGVGTGELFF.